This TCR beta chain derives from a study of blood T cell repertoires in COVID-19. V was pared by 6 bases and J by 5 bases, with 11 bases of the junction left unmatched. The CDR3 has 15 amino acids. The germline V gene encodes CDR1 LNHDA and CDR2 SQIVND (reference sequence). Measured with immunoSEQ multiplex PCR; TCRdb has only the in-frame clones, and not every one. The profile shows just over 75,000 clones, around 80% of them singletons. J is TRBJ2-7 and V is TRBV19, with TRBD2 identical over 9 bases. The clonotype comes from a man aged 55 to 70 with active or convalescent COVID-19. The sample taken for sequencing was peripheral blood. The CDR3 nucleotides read TGTGCCAGTAGACCGACTAGCGGCGACCTCCACGAGCAGTACTTC. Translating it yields CASRPTSGDLHEQYF.